Listed below are T cell receptor beta chains from one sample, sequenced in a study of neurological immune-mediated disorders. TCRdb reprocessed the 5' RACE reads with MiXCR, giving one entry per CDR3 protein. The sample includes 55,000 to 80,000 distinct CDR3 sequences, roughly an eighth of them seen just once. Sequencing was done on a sample of PBMCs. All receptors derive from a female donor with HTLV-1-associated myelopathy (HAM/TSP). Each CDR3 is given with its conserved first and last residue. A D gene is named only where the DNA matches it firmly. Part of the rows lack a size; the others show once, few, many or a class for expanded clones.

>NA|many|TRBV20-1|TRBJ2-1
TGCAGTGCGGGTCGGGGGCGGACTAGTGAGCAGTTCTTC
CSAGRGRTSEQFF
>TRBD2|many|TRBV5-5|TRBJ2-7
TGTGCCAGCAGCACAACCGGGACTAGCGACGAGCAGTACTTC
CASSTTGTSDEQYF
>NA|many|TRBV6-2/TRBV6-3|TRBJ1-2
TGTGCCAGCAGTTACCCTCCGAAATCTAACTATGGCTACACCTTC
CASSYPPKSNYGYTF
>NA|many|TRBV5-1|TRBJ1-4
TGCGCCAGCAGCTTGGTGTTTGGTGGACAGAATGAAAAACTGTTTTTT
CASSLVFGGQNEKLFF
>TRBD1|few|TRBV20-1|TRBJ2-5
TGCAGTGCTAGAGATCCAGGGGGCAGAGAGACCCAGTACTTC
CSARDPGGRETQYF
>NA|many|TRBV20-1|TRBJ2-3
TGCAGTGCCCCGTGGACGGGAGATACGCAGTATTTT
CSAPWTGDTQYF
>NA|many|TRBV10-3|TRBJ2-3
TGTGCCATCAGTGAGAGGGACGCGAGCACAGATACGCAGTATTTT
CAISERDASTDTQYF
>NA|many|TRBV5-1|TRBJ1-1
TGCGCCAGCAGCTCCCGTTCCGGGGGGTTAATAAACCCTGAAGCTTTCTTT
CASSSRSGGLINPEAFF
>TRBD2|many|TRBV6-6|TRBJ2-7
TGTGCCAGCCGCGGGGCGGGAGGCACCTACGAGCAGTACTTC
CASRGAGGTYEQYF
>NA|many|TRBV7-9|TRBJ1-1
TGTGCCAGCAGCTTAGTTGCGCGGGACCCCGGGGCTGAAGCTTTCTTT
CASSLVARDPGAEAFF
>NA|many|TRBV3-1|TRBJ2-7
TGTGCCAGCAGCCAAGGATTGGGACGAACTTACGAGCAGTACTTC
CASSQGLGRTYEQYF
>TRBD2|NA|TRBV14|TRBJ2-1
TGTGCCAGCAGCCATCGCCTAGCGGGGAGGTCGGATGAGCAGTTCTTC
CASSHRLAGRSDEQFF
>NA|many|TRBV5-1|TRBJ2-3
TGCGCCAGCAGCTCTACCCTTGGGAATACGCAGTATTTT
CASSSTLGNTQYF
>TRBD2|many|TRBV29-1|TRBJ2-1
TGCAGCGTTGGAGGGGGGACTAGCGGCGGTGGGGTGCAGTTCTTC
CSVGGGTSGGGVQFF
>NA|many|TRBV5-1|TRBJ2-2
TGCGCCAGCAGCGAGGACATCGACACCGGGGAGCTGTTTTTT
CASSEDIDTGELFF
>NA|NA|TRBV5-1|TRBJ1-1
TGCGCCAGCAGCTTGGCCGTATCCCGCTCGGACACTGAAGCTTTCTTT
CASSLAVSRSDTEAFF
>TRBD1|NA|TRBV4-1|TRBJ2-7
TGCGCCAGCAGCCAAGATAGCCAGGGGGCGGTGGGGCAGTACTTC
CASSQDSQGAVGQYF
>TRBD1|many|TRBV7-9|TRBJ2-1
TGTGCCAGCAGCCACGGGACAGGGCCCAATGAGCAGTTCTTC
CASSHGTGPNEQFF
>NA|many|TRBV4-2|TRBJ2-2
TGTGCCAGCAGCCAGATCAGGGGCGGGGAGCTGTTTTTT
CASSQIRGGELFF
>TRBD1|many|TRBV10-3|TRBJ1-2
TGTGCCATCAGTGAGATTTGGGGACAGGGGGCGCCCCTCTATGGCTACACCTTC
CAISEIWGQGAPLYGYTF
>TRBD1|many|TRBV7-2|TRBJ2-4
TGTGCCAGCAGCCCCGGGACAGGGACATTGGGAAACATTCAGTACTTC
CASSPGTGTLGNIQYF
>NA|many|TRBV7-3|TRBJ1-3
TGTGCCAGCAGCCCGGACAGCTCTGGAAACACCATATATTTT
CASSPDSSGNTIYF
>TRBD1|many|TRBV20-1|TRBJ1-2
TGCAGTGTGATAAAAATGGGGACAGCTTATGGCTACACCTTC
CSVIKMGTAYGYTF
>NA|many|TRBV6-2/TRBV6-3|TRBJ2-7
TGTGCCAGCACACCGGGGGACAACGCGGCGCAGTACTTC
CASTPGDNAAQYF
>TRBD2|many|TRBV2|TRBJ2-1
TGTGCCAGCAAAGGGACTAGCTACAATGAGCAGTTCTTC
CASKGTSYNEQFF
>TRBD2|many|TRBV29-1|TRBJ2-3
TGCAGCGTTGTTCGGGGGGGATACACAGATACGCAGTATTTT
CSVVRGGYTDTQYF
>TRBD1|many|TRBV7-2|TRBJ2-3
TGTGCCAGCAGCCAGCGGACAGGAACAGATACGCAGTATTTT
CASSQRTGTDTQYF
>TRBD2|NA|TRBV14|TRBJ2-1
TGTGCCAGCAGCCCTCTCGGACTAGCGGGGGGCGATGAGCAGTTCTTC
CASSPLGLAGGDEQFF
>TRBD2|many|TRBV20-1|TRBJ2-1
TGCAGTGCTAGGCTAGCGGGGCCATACAATGAGCAGTTCTTC
CSARLAGPYNEQFF
>NA|many|TRBV2|TRBJ2-2
TGTGCCAGCAGCCCAACCTATGGGGAGCTGTTTTTT
CASSPTYGELFF
>TRBD1|many|TRBV5-1|TRBJ1-1
TGCGCCAGCAGCTTGGGCGGGACAGAACCGAACACTGAAGCTTTCTTT
CASSLGGTEPNTEAFF
>TRBD2|many|TRBV5-1|TRBJ2-3
TGCGCCAGCAGCTGGGGGGGACTCTACACAGATACGCAGTATTTT
CASSWGGLYTDTQYF
>NA|NA|TRBV7-2|TRBJ2-3
TGTGCCAGCAGCTTAGGGGTTATAGGGACAGATACGCAGTATTTT
CASSLGVIGTDTQYF
>NA|many|TRBV20-1|TRBJ2-3
TGCAGTGCTCCCTCCCCGGACAGCACAGATACGCAGTATTTT
CSAPSPDSTDTQYF
>TRBD2|few|TRBV12-3/TRBV12-4|TRBJ2-3
TGTGCCAGCAGTCCAGTGGGACTAGCGGGGACAGATACGCAGTATTTT
CASSPVGLAGTDTQYF
>NA|few|TRBV5-5|TRBJ2-3
TGTGCCAGCAGCTTACTAGTTATGACAACAAAATCCCCAGATACGCAGTATTTT
CASSLLVMTTKSPDTQYF
>TRBD1|many|TRBV5-1|TRBJ1-3
TGCGCCAGCAGCTCACTCAGGGCAGGGGGTAGCGGAAACACCATATATTTT
CASSSLRAGGSGNTIYF
>TRBD1|many|TRBV27|TRBJ2-5
TGTGCCAGCAGTATAAGACAGGGGGGAGAGACCCAGTACTTC
CASSIRQGGETQYF
>NA|many|TRBV4-1|TRBJ2-2
TGCGCCACCTCGGACTTGAACACCGGGGAGCTGTTTTTT
CATSDLNTGELFF
>TRBD1|many|TRBV10-2|TRBJ2-7
TGCGCCAGCAGTCAGGGGGCCAACGAGCAGTACTTC
CASSQGANEQYF